Given below is one TCR beta chain in context. Its antigen specificity is not known. No much larger clonotype is one base removed from it; base qualities were not supplied. This specimen's time point label, interpreted: baseline before first vaccination. The label giving this sample's treatment or condition can be read as: meningococcal conjugate vaccine given as trial control. Vaccinee samples were obtained from the UK trials COV001 and COV002, which included a single-blind randomized controlled phase 2/3 trial of AZD1222 (ChAdOx1 nCoV-19) in healthy adults. For TCRbeta chain sequencing, PBMC samples were collected from trial participants at day 0 and at day 28 after the second dose. This sample stems from a study of T cell responses to AZD1222 COVID-19 vaccine (dated by TCRdb to the early 2020s). Describing the broader study: A total of 230 to 250 trial participants underwent TCR sequencing, of whom roughly 210 received two doses of AZD1222 and about 26 received two doses of the MenACWY control vaccine. Trial participants were enrolled into age subgroups of 18-55, 56-69 and 70-plus years, which contained about 160, 30 and 59 TCR-sequenced participants, respectively. The investigation overall reported the following: Conclusions about previously exposed vaccinees are limited, since just five or six AZD1222 recipients were seropositive for SARS-CoV-2 at baseline. Spike-specific TCR breadth and depth rose significantly after two AZD1222 doses compared with day 0 and with MenACWY recipients. Most participants were white British and females outnumbered males, and the authors suggested that clonal diversity may have been underestimated. Because no day 14 peak-response samples were available, the repertoires could be characterized only after the peak T cell response. The whole spike protein was spanned by vaccine-associated CD4 TCRs, and dominant responses were seen in regions 160-218 and 743-854. Epitopes outside the regions mutated in the B.1.351 and B.1.1.7 variants were reportedly recognized by nearly half of the unique spike-specific TCRs. In the small 56-69-year group, the increase in depth fell short of significance, most likely because of low power.

The CDR3 regions of human TCRbeta chains were analyzed by immunosequencing. From the authors' description of their analysis: TCRs in the repertoires were compared against a reference library of SARS-CoV-2-specific TCRs that had been generated with the MIRA antigen-specificity platform. Breadth was defined as the fraction of unique TCRs that were SARS-CoV-2-associated. Depth was defined as the fraction of total T cells that were SARS-CoV-2-associated. Using the MIRA data, each spike-specific TCR was mapped to the spike region that the TCR reacts to and placed in a CD4 or CD8 class. Log10-transformed breadth and depth values were compared by one-way ANOVA with Sidak's multiple comparisons tests. In its TCRdb copy, this immuneACCESS table keeps in-frame sequences only and misses some clones. Where compared with another copy, unresolved V genes explain less than half of these, and the others have no known cause. V, J and clone size derive from that table, while D and trimming were established from the DNA sequence. This sample holds 95,000 or so clones; roughly 90% were observed only once. The leading ten clones occupy 2.5% to 3% of the sample.

The source was peripheral blood, collected on day 0 of MenACWY control vaccination. The sequence derives from an adult in good health.

The CDR3 loop reads CASSSQPVPGPNTEAFF. In nucleotides, the sequence is TGTGCCAGCTCATCACAGCCAGTACCCGGGCCCAACACTGAAGCTTTCTTT. The V and J genes are TRBV18 and TRBJ1-1, with the D gene not confidently named. For CDR1 and CDR2, the germline V gene lists KGHSH and LQKENI. V sheds 5 bases and J sheds 2 bases, leaving 21 bases between their ends. Spanning cysteine to phenylalanine, the CDR3 consists of 17 amino acids. Only the CDR3 region is kept as DNA, spanning 51 bases read in frame from base 1. Here the CDR3 is joined to the reference TRBV18 and TRBJ1-1 genes, and the full variable domain is: NAGVMQNPRHLVRRRGQEARLRCSPMKGHSHVYWYRQLPEEGLKFMVYLQKENIIDESGMPKERFSAEFPKEGPSILRIQQVVRGDSAAYFCASSSQPVPGPNTEAFFGQGTRLTVV.